Below, 2 T cell receptor beta chains from the same sample are listed, as sequenced in a study of blood T cell repertoires in COVID-19. Here immunoSEQ multiplex PCR was the method, and the copy in TCRdb shows in-frame clones only, minus some. In the table there are a few hundred thousand clones, 80% to 90% of which are singletons. Sequencing was done on a sample of PBMCs or T cells enriched from blood (not recorded which). These TCRs come from a woman between 18 and 29 years old who had recovered from COVID-19.

CDR3 amino acids: CAISDPMGQGKVGYTF. The CDR3 coding sequence is TGTGCCATCAGTGACCCCATGGGACAGGGAAAGGTTGGCTACACCTTC. The rearrangement joins TRBV10-3 to TRBJ1-2; 9 nucleotides line up with TRBD1. The CDR3 has 16 amino acids. Germline lookup yields CDR1 ENHRY and CDR2 SYGVKD. J was trimmed by 7 bases and V by 3 bases; bases with no gene match: 12.

The genes are TRBV2 and TRBJ1-2; TRBD1 might be the D (5 bases). Trimming shortened V by 1 base and J by 9 bases, and 21 bases separated the two germline ends. The CDR3 spans 16 residues. Per the germline V gene, CDR1 is SNHLY and CDR2 is FYNNEI. CDR3 protein: CASSEDHPIQVWSYTF. In DNA, the CDR3 is TGTGCCAGCAGTGAAGATCACCCTATACAGGTCTGGAGCTACACCTTC.